This TCR beta chain was observed in a study of ipilimumab plus nivolumab after autologous stem cell transplantation. Study-wide background: The DLBCL group included primary refractory and relapsed cases.

Sequenced by immunoSEQ multiplex PCR; TCRdb stores in-frame clones only, minus some. The sample contains about 83,000 clones, approximately 86% of which appear only once. Trimming pared 5 bases from V and 0 bases from J, leaving 14 bases between. The germline CDR1 and CDR2 sequences are SGHAT and FQNNGV. The CDR3 is 15 residues long. Findings of the study overall: Per the authors, repertoire, Treg and microbiota data justify further study.

As regards this clone: Its specificity is not known.

Patients got ipilimumab 1 mg/kg beginning 14 to 28 days post-transplant. Patients received nivolumab 3 mg/kg at weeks 1, 4, 7, 10, then fortnightly to week 26. The source material was PBMCs, sampled in a trial of ipilimumab plus nivolumab as post-transplant consolidation. The receptor was isolated from a male donor with diffuse large B-cell lymphoma. The V gene is TRBV11-2, the J gene TRBJ2-7, with TRBD2 as a possible D gene (5 bases). The CDR3 coding sequence is TGTGCCAGCAGCCCCCTGACGGGGAGCTCCTACGAGCAGTACTTC. This encodes CASSPLTGSSYEQYF.